This T cell receptor (beta chain) emerged from a study of memory CD4+ T cells and cytomegalovirus serostatus. Method: immunoSEQ multiplex PCR; TCRdb's copy keeps in-frame clones and lacks some. The sample carries tens of thousands of clones, roughly three quarters recorded once. The sort gate was single viable CD3+CD4+CD8-CD45RO+ cells for memory CD4+ T cells. CDR3 length equals 17 residues. Losses at the gene ends were 0 bases for V and 10 bases for J; bases not matched to a gene: 10. Germline loops: CDR1 SGHAT, CDR2 FQNNGV. This clone was seen only once. This receptor was identified in an adult in good health and CMV-seropositive. Sequencing was performed on memory CD4+ T cells from blood. The chain recombines TRBV11-2 with TRBJ2-1; 12 bases agree with TRBD1. The chain's CDR3 is CASSLDFAGQGAWEQFF. CDR3 coding DNA: TGTGCCAGCAGCTTAGATTTCGCGGGACAGGGGGCTTGGGAGCAGTTCTTC.